This T cell receptor (beta chain) was captured in a study of cytomegalovirus exposure and HLA in healthy donors. Study results and limitations: Being indistinguishable, some V segments were excluded, TRBV6-2 and TRBV6-3 among them.

CDR1 is SQVTM, CDR2 ANQGSEA, per germline. There are 15 residues in the CDR3. The ends lost 6 bases at V and 4 bases at J; junction bases unmatched: 12. This clone is a singleton in its sample. The target antigen is unknown. PCR used 60 Vbeta primers and 13 Jbeta primers. TCRdb's table, derived via immunoSEQ multiplex PCR, lists solely in-frame clones and lacks some. The sample yields 120,000 or so clones, roughly 77% seen once. The V call is TRBV29-1, the J call TRBJ1-2; TRBD1 matches 9 bases. Specimen: PBMCs. The clonotype originates from a man aged 18 to 35 in good health and CMV-seronegative. CDR3: CSVGQGGASFYGYTF. The CDR3 region has the DNA TGCAGCGTGGGACAGGGTGGGGCTTCCTTCTATGGCTACACCTTC.